This is a list of T cell receptor beta chains from one sample in a study of blood T cell repertoires in COVID-19. Profiling relied on immunoSEQ multiplex PCR, and the TCRdb table lists in-frame clones only, not all of them. The sample lists roughly 81,000 clones; around 87% were seen once. The sample was peripheral blood. The origin of the receptors is a man between 35 and 55 years old with acute or convalescent COVID-19. The CDR3 runs from the conserved cysteine through the conserved F or W. The D gene is left open where the match is weak. Clone size, where shown, is once, few, many, or a class for clones that have expanded.

size	V	D	J	CDR3	DNA
.	TRBV12-3/TRBV12-4	.	TRBJ2-5	CASGRDIAETQYF	TGTGCCAGCGGGCGCGACATTGCAGAGACCCAGTACTTC
.	TRBV4-3	TRBD1	TRBJ2-7	CASSQGQGLSYEQYF	TGCGCCAGCAGCCAAGGACAGGGCCTTTCCTACGAGCAGTACTTC
.	TRBV3-1/TRBV3-2	TRBD2	TRBJ2-7	CASGGLDYEQYF	TGTGCCAGCGGGGGACTAGATTACGAGCAGTACTTC
few	TRBV12-3/TRBV12-4	.	TRBJ2-7	CASSFRVTGEQYF	TGTGCCAGCAGTTTCAGGGTTACGGGCGAGCAGTACTTC
.	TRBV6-2/TRBV6-3	.	TRBJ1-5	CASSRASGGQPQHF	TGTGCCAGCAGTCGTGCATCGGGAGGCCAGCCCCAGCATTTT
.	TRBV5-6	TRBD2	TRBJ2-1	CASSRTSGVNNEQFF	TGTGCCAGCAGCCGGACTAGCGGGGTCAACAATGAGCAGTTCTTC
once	TRBV30	.	TRBJ2-3	CAWSGNRVPDTQYF	TGTGCCTGGAGTGGAAACAGGGTCCCAGATACGCAGTATTTT
.	TRBV19	TRBD2	TRBJ2-3	CASSIRAGGSTDTQYF	TGTGCCAGTAGTATTCGAGCGGGGGGCTCCACAGATACGCAGTATTTT
.	TRBV7-2	TRBD2	TRBJ2-3	CASSLTSGGPTDTQYF	TGTGCCAGCAGCCTAACTAGCGGGGGCCCCACAGATACGCAGTATTTT
.	TRBV5-6	.	TRBJ1-1	CASSRQATNTEAFF	TGTGCCAGCAGCCGACAGGCGACGAACACTGAAGCTTTCTTT
once	TRBV2	TRBD2	TRBJ2-1	CALMGIGREGQREQFF	TGTGCCTTAATGGGTATCGGGCGGGAGGGCCAGCGTGAGCAGTTCTTC
.	TRBV5-4	.	TRBJ1-2	CASSLVFQGGGYGYTF	TGTGCCAGCAGCTTGGTATTTCAGGGAGGAGGGTATGGCTACACCTTC
.	TRBV6-1	.	TRBJ1-6	CASSEAEQESPLHF	TGTGCCAGCAGTGAAGCAGAGCAGGAATCACCCCTCCACTTT
few	TRBV30	.	TRBJ2-4	CACSRLAKNIQYF	TGTGCCTGCTCCAGGCTAGCCAAAAACATTCAGTACTTC
.	TRBV11-3	.	TRBJ2-1	CASSPSGGMSSYNEQFF	TGTGCCAGCAGCCCCTCGGGCGGGATGAGCTCCTACAATGAGCAGTTCTTC
.	TRBV29-1	.	TRBJ1-3	CSVGHGAAGNTIYF	TGCAGCGTAGGACACGGAGCCGCTGGAAACACCATATATTTT
.	TRBV6-1	.	TRBJ1-1	CASSELSDSLNTEAFF	TGTGCCAGCAGTGAATTATCCGACAGTTTGAACACTGAAGCTTTCTTT
.	TRBV5-8	.	TRBJ1-5	CASSLVQSYSNQPQHF	TGTGCCAGCAGCTTGGTACAGAGTTATAGCAATCAGCCCCAGCATTTT
.	TRBV6-4	TRBD1	TRBJ1-5	CASSPDRVGQPQHF	TGTGCCAGCAGTCCGGACAGGGTTGGTCAGCCCCAGCATTTT
.	TRBV4-1	.	TRBJ1-1	CASRGGDRGAFF	TGCGCCAGCAGAGGAGGGGACCGAGGGGCTTTCTTT
.	TRBV21-1	.	TRBJ2-3	CASSKTGWRGSTDTQYF	TGTGCCAGCAGCAAAACGGGTTGGCGGGGAAGCACAGATACGCAGTATTTT
.	TRBV12-3/TRBV12-4	.	TRBJ1-5	CASSRQGPQHF	TGTGCCAGCAGCCGTCAGGGGCCCCAGCATTTT
.	TRBV7-2	TRBD2	TRBJ2-1	CASSLVKPGLGGGEQFF	TGTGCCAGCAGCTTAGTTAAACCGGGACTAGGAGGCGGTGAGCAGTTCTTC
.	TRBV27	TRBD1	TRBJ1-5	CASSLWQGDNQPQHF	TGTGCCAGCAGTTTGTGGCAGGGGGACAATCAGCCCCAGCATTTT
.	TRBV11-2	TRBD1	TRBJ1-2	CASSATTGGGYGYTF	TGTGCCAGCAGCGCGACGACAGGGGGCGGGTATGGCTACACCTTC